This TCR beta chain appears in the sequencing data of a study of T cell repertoires in cytomegalovirus infection. TCRdb itself ran the reads through MiXCR, one entry per CDR3 protein. The table shows around 170,000 distinct CDR3 sequences, with 13% to 15% occurring only once. The table lists this clonotype with many counts. In germline, CDR1 is SNHLY, CDR2 FYNNEI. This CDR3 region has 14 residues. V gave up 6 bases and J gave up 0 bases, with 6 bases separating them. The clonotype comes from a human donor in good health (CMV status not recorded). Some clones in this sample may be carry-over from other donors' samples. Sequences were obtained from PBMCs. V is TRBV2 and J is TRBJ2-6, with no clear D. The CDR3 DNA follows: TGTGCCAGCAGAAAGAACTCTGGGGCCAACGTCCTGACTTTC. This gives the protein CASRKNSGANVLTF.